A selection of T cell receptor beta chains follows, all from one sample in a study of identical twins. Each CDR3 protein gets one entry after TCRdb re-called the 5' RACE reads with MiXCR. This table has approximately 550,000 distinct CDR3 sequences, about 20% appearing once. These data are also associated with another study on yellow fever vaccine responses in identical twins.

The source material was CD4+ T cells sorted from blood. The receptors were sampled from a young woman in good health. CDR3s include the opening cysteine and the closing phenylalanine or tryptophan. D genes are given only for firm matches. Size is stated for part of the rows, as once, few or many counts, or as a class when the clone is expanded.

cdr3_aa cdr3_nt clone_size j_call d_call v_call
CASSIQNTGELFF TGTGCCAGCAGTATACAGAACACCGGGGAGCTGTTTTTT - TRBJ2-2 - TRBV6-5
CASSLDWTSGSGNEQFF TGCGCCAGCAGCTTGGATTGGACTAGCGGGAGTGGCAATGAGCAGTTCTTC - TRBJ2-1 TRBD2 TRBV5-1
CASSHTGTTSYNEQFF TGTGCCAGCAGCCATACCGGGACTACCTCCTACAATGAGCAGTTCTTC few TRBJ2-1 TRBD2 TRBV5-6
CASSLFQPLIAGGPGELFF TGTGCCAGCAGCTTATTTCAACCCCTTATAGCGGGAGGGCCCGGGGAGCTGTTTTTT - TRBJ2-2 TRBD2 TRBV11-2
CASSQRGQLALGDTQYF TGTGCCAGCAGCCAAAGGGGACAACTCGCATTAGGAGATACGCAGTATTTT - TRBJ2-3 - TRBV4-2
CASSQDLVSNEQFF TGTGCCAGCAGCCAAGATCTAGTATCCAATGAGCAGTTCTTC once TRBJ2-1 - TRBV3-1
CGAVRTSGQETQYF TGCGGAGCCGTAAGGACTAGCGGCCAAGAGACCCAGTACTTC - TRBJ2-5 TRBD2 TRBV20-1
CASSGDFNTEAFF TGTGCCAGCAGTGGGGACTTTAACACTGAAGCTTTCTTT - TRBJ1-1 - TRBV2
CASSPGLAMETQYF TGCGCCAGCAGCCCGGGACTAGCGATGGAGACCCAGTACTTC few TRBJ2-5 TRBD2 TRBV5-1
CASSPRMRGGELFF TGTGCCAGCAGCCCAAGGATGAGGGGGGGGGAGCTGTTTTTT - TRBJ2-2 - TRBV7-6
CASSESELPQLTSTDTQYF TGCGCCAGCAGTGAGTCGGAACTTCCCCAGCTCACTAGCACAGATACGCAGTATTTT - TRBJ2-3 - TRBV10-1
CASSLPPPGQGSSYNEQFF TGTGCCAGCAGCTTACCTCCTCCGGGACAGGGTTCGTCCTACAATGAGCAGTTCTTC few TRBJ2-1 TRBD1 TRBV7-3
CSAPDRDRPTGELFF TGCAGTGCTCCGGACAGGGATCGGCCCACCGGGGAGCTGTTTTTT few TRBJ2-2 TRBD1 TRBV20-1
CASSFSLGVGGTAYEQYF TGCGCCAGCAGCTTTTCTCTCGGCGTTGGCGGGACCGCCTACGAGCAGTACTTC - TRBJ2-7 - TRBV5-1
CASSDSTSGSNYNEQFF TGTGCCAGCAGCGACTCGACTAGCGGGAGCAACTACAATGAGCAGTTCTTC many TRBJ2-1 TRBD2 TRBV7-3
CASSPPPGTGEYNEQFF TGTGCCAGCAGCCCCCCACCCGGGACAGGCGAGTACAATGAGCAGTTCTTC few TRBJ2-1 TRBD1 TRBV7-9